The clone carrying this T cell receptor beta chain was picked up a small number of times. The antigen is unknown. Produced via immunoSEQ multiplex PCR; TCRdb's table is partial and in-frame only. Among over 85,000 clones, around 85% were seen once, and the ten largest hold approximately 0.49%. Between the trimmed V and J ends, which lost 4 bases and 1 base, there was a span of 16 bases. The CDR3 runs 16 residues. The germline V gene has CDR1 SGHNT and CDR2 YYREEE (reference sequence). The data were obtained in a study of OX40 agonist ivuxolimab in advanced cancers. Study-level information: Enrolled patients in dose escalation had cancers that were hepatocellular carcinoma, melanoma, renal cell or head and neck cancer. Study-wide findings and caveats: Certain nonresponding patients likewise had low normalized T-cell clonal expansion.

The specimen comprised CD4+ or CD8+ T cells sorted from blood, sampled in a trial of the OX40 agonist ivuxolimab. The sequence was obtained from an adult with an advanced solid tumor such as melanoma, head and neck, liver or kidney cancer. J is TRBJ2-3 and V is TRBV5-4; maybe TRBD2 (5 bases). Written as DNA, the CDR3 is TGTGCCAGCAGCCCTGATGGTAGCGCCCGCACAGATACGCAGTATTTT. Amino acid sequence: CASSPDGSARTDTQYF.